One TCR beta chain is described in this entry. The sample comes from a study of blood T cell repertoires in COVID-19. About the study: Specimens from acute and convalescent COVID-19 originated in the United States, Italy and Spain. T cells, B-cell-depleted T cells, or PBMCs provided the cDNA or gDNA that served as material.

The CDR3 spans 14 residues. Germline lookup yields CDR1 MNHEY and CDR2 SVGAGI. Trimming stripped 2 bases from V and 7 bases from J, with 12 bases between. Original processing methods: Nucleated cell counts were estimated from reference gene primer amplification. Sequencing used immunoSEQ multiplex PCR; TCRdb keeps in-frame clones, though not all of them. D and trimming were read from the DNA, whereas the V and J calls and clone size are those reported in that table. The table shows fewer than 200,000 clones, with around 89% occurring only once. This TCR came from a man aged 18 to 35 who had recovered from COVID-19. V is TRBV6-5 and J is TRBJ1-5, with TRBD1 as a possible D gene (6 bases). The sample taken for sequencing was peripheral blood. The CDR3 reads CASSYAQGRQPQHF. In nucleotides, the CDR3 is TGTGCCAGCAGTTACGCACAGGGACGGCAGCCCCAGCATTTT.